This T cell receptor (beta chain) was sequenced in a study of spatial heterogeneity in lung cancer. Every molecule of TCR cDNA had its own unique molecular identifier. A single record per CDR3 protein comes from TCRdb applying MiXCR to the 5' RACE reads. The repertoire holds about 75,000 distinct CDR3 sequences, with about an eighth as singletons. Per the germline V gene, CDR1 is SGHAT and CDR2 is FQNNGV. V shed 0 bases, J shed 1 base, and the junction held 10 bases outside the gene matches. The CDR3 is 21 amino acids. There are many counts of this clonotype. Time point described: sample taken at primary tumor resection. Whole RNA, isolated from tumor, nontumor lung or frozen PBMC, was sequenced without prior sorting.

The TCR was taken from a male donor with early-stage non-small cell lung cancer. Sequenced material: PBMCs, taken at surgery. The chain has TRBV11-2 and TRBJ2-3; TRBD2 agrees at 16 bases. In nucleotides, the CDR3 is TGTGCCAGCAGCTTAGACCCGGGACTAGCGGGAGGGCCCGTTGGCACAGATACGCAGTATTTT. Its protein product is CASSLDPGLAGGPVGTDTQYF.